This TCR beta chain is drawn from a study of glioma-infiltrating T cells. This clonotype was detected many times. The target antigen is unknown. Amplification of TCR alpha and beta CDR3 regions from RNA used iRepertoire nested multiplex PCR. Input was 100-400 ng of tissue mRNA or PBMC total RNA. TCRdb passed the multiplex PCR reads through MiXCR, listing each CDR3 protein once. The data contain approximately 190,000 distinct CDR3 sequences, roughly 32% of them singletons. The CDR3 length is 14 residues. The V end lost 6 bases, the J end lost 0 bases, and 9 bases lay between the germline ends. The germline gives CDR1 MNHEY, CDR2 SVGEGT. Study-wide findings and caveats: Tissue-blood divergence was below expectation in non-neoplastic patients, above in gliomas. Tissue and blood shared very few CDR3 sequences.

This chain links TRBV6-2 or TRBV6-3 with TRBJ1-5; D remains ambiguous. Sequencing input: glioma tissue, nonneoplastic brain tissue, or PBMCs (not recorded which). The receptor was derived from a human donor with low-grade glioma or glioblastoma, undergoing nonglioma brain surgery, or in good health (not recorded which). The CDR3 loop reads CASSTLLSNQPQHF. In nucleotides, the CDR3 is TGTGCCAGCAGCACACTGCTTAGCAATCAGCCCCAGCATTTT.